This T cell receptor beta chain derives from a study of blood T cell repertoires in COVID-19. Study in general: Samples came from the United States, Italy and Spain, spanning acute and convalescent COVID-19. T cells, B-cell-depleted T cells, or PBMCs supplied cDNA or gDNA.

Profiled with immunoSEQ multiplex PCR; TCRdb holds only in-frame clones, not every one. The table shows under 95,000 clones, with approximately 90% occurring only once. The clonotype was recovered from a man in his fifties or sixties with acute or convalescent COVID-19. Sequencing used peripheral blood.

The CDR3 reads CAISERAGVADTQYF. CDR3 DNA: TGTGCCATCAGTGAGAGGGCAGGGGTTGCAGATACGCAGTATTTT. This chain joins TRBV10-3 and TRBJ2-3; possible D gene TRBD1, 6 bases. Trimming took 2 bases from V and 4 from J, leaving 13 bases between them. This CDR3 comprises 15 residues. CDR1 and CDR2 from the germline V gene are ENHRY and SYGVKD.